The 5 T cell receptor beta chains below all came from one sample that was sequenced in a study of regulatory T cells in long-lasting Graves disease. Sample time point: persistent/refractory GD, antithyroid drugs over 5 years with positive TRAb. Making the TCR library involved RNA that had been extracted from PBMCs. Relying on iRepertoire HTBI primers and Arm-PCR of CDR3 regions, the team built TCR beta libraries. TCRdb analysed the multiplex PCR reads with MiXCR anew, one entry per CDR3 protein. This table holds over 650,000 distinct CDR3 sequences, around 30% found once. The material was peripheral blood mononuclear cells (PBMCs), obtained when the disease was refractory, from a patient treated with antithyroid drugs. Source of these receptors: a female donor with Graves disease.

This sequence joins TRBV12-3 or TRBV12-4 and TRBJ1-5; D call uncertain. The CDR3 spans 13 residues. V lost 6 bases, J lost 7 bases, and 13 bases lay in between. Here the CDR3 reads CASSSAAIQPQHF. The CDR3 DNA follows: TGTGCCAGCAGCTCGGCGGCCATACAGCCCCAGCATTTT.

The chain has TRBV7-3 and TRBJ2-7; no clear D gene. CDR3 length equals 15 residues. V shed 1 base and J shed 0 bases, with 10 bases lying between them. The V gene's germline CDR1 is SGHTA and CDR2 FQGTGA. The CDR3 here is CASSLMPAHSYEQYF. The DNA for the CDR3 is TGTGCCAGCAGCTTAATGCCGGCCCACTCCTACGAGCAGTACTTC.

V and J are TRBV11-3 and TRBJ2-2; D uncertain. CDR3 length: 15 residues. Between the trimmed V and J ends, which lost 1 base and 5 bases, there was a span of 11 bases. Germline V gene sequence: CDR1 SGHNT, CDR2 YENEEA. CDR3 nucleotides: TGTGCCAGCAGCTTAGGGCTAGTAGGAACCGGGGAGCTGTTTTTT. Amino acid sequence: CASSLGLVGTGELFF.

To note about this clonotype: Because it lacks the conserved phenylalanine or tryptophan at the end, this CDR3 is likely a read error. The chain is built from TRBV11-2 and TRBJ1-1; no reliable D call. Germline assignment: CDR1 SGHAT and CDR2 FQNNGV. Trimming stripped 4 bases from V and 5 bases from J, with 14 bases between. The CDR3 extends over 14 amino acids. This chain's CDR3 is CASSSLTRTTEAFS. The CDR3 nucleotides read TGTGCCAGCAGCTCCCTCACCCGGACTACTGAAGCTTTCTCT.

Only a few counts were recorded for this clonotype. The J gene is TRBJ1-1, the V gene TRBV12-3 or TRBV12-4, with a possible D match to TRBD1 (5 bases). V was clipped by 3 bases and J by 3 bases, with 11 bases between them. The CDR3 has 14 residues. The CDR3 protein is CASSFGGEDTEAFF. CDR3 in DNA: TGTGCCAGCAGTTTTGGGGGAGAGGACACTGAAGCTTTCTTT.